The 11 T cell receptor beta chains below come from one sample, sequenced in a study of early T cells in non-severe SARS-CoV-2 infection. TCRdb redid the calling of the 5' RACE reads with MiXCR, one entry per CDR3 protein. The sample yields about 83,000 distinct CDR3 sequences, 9% to 15% seen once. Sequencing input: whole blood. The receptors were sampled from an adult who was a healthcare worker with PCR-confirmed SARS-CoV-2 infection or an uninfected control (not recorded which).

The rearrangement links TRBV27 to TRBJ2-3; 8 bases map to TRBD2. This CDR3 region has 15 residues. With 3 bases clipped from V and 5 bases from J, the junction kept 7 bases outside the gene matches. Germline loops: CDR1 MNHEY, CDR2 SMNVEV (reference sequence). CDR3 coding DNA: TGTGCCAGCAGTTTGAGGGGACTAGAGAGAGATACGCAGTATTTT. Translation gives CASSLRGLERDTQYF.

This clonotype was observed at least ten times. The chain employs TRBV27 and TRBJ1-1; D is undetermined. Germline loops: CDR1 MNHEY, CDR2 SMNVEV (reference sequence). Deletions cut 2 bases from V and 5 bases from J, with 12 bases between. The CDR3 contains 14 residues. DNA for the CDR3: TGTGCCAGCAGTTTAAGTCCCGGAGGGACTGAAGCTTTCTTT. This gives the protein CASSLSPGGTEAFF.

In its sample, this clonotype was seen many times. The gene calls are TRBV12-3 or TRBV12-4 and TRBJ1-5; D is uncertain. Trimming took 5 bases from V and 0 from J, leaving 8 bases between them. This CDR3 is built from 14 residues. The CDR3 nucleotides are TGTGCCAGCAGTAAGGGATCTAGCAATCAGCCCCAGCATTTT. This encodes CASSKGSSNQPQHF.

This clonotype occurred many times. This sequence joins TRBV5-1 and TRBJ1-1; D is ambiguous. The germline gives CDR1 SGHRS, CDR2 YFSETQ. V was shortened by 0 bases and J by 1 base, with 7 bases between the two germline ends. The CDR3 has 14 amino acids. CDR3 sequence (DNA): TGCGCCAGCAGCTTGGACAGAACGAACACTGAAGCTTTCTTT. Amino acids: CASSLDRTNTEAFF.

Concerning this clonotype: The germline gene is not matched at one end of the junction; a read error may be the cause. This chain uses TRBV3-1 with TRBJ2-1, with TRBD2 matching 13 bases. Germline values: CDR1 LGHDT, CDR2 YNNKEL (reference sequence). This CDR3 spans 13 amino acids. The CDR3, as DNA: TGTGCCAGCAGCGAGGGGACTAGCGGGATTGGAGTCTTC. It is translated as CASSEGTSGIGVF.

This clonotype was counted between two and nine times. The CDR3 region has the DNA TGCGCCAGCAGCACTGACCCTCATACGAACACCGGGGAGCTGTTTTTT. Its translation: CASSTDPHTNTGELFF. The chain recombines TRBV5-1 with TRBJ2-2; D remains unclear. V was pared by 4 bases and J by 0 bases, with 13 bases between. Germline CDR1 reads SGHRS; CDR2 reads YFSETQ. The CDR3 extends over 16 amino acids.

The chain is built from TRBV5-4 and TRBJ2-5, with D uncertain. Trimming cost V 1 base and J 2 bases, with 3 bases left between them. The CDR3 contains 12 residues. Germline CDR1 is SGHNT and CDR2 is YYREEE (reference sequence). The CDR3 reads CASSLPQETQYF. The CDR3, as DNA: TGTGCCAGCAGCTTGCCGCAAGAGACCCAGTACTTC.

This clonotype was counted at least ten times. The rearrangement joins TRBV19 to TRBJ2-1; 7 bases map to TRBD2. CDR1 is LNHDA, CDR2 SQIVND, per germline (reference sequence). The CDR3 is 14 residues long. The ends lost 5 bases at V and 8 bases at J; junction bases unmatched: 9. Written as DNA, the CDR3 is TGTGCCAGTAGTGGCGGGGGTAGCTTGGATGAGCAGTTCTTC. Its translation is CASSGGGSLDEQFF.

This clonotype was recorded many times. The chain couples TRBV29-1 to TRBJ1-4; D unclear. From germline, CDR1 is SQVTM and CDR2 ANQGSEA. The CDR3 runs to 12 residues. V shed 7 bases and J shed 8 bases, with 14 bases lying between them. As DNA, the CDR3 is TGCAGCGCCATTATACTGGGGGAAAAACTGTTTTTT. Amino acids: CSAIILGEKLFF.

The chain joins TRBV3-1 to TRBJ2-3, with D perhaps TRBD2 (6 bases). Germline loops: CDR1 LGHDT, CDR2 YNNKEL (reference sequence). CDR3 length: 16 residues. Trimming left V 1 base short and J 0 bases short, with 11 bases between. The CDR3 DNA reads TGTGCCAGCAGCCAAGGTTTCGGGACTAGCACAGATACGCAGTATTTT. It translates to CASSQGFGTSTDTQYF.

The V and J genes are TRBV29-1 and TRBJ2-1; D is unclear. Germline CDR1 is SQVTM and CDR2 is ANQGSEA. Trimming removed 2 bases at V and 9 bases at J, with 11 bases between. The CDR3 loop spans 12 amino acids. CDR3 DNA: TGCAGCGTTGAATCGCAAGCGAGTGAGCAGTTCTTC. Its protein is CSVESQASEQFF.